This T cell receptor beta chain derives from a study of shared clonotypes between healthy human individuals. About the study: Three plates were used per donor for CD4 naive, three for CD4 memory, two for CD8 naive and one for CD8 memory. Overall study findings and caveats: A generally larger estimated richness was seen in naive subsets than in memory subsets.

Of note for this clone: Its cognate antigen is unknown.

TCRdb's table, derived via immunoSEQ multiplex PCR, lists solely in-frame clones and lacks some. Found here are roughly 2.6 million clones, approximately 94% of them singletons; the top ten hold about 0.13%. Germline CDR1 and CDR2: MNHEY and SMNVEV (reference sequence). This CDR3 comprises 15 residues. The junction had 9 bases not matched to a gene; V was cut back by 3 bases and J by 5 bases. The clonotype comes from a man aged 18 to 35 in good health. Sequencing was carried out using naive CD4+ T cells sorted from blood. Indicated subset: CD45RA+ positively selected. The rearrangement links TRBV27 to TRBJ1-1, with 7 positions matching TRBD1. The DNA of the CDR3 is TGTGCCAGCAGTTTGGAGGGGGCTAAACGTACTGAAGCTTTCTTT. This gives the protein CASSLEGAKRTEAFF.